This section outlines one T cell receptor beta chain sequence together with its context. The data were taken from a study of technical replicates of blood from four donors. Method: immunoSEQ multiplex PCR; TCRdb's copy keeps in-frame clones and lacks some. The table has about 70,000 clones, over 85% seen once. CDR3 length: 12 amino acids. V was pared by 4 bases and J by 10 bases, with 4 bases of the junction left unmatched. Germline lookup yields CDR1 LNHDA and CDR2 SQIVND (reference sequence). The chain employs TRBV19 and TRBJ2-1; 7 bases are shared with TRBD2. Material for sequencing was T cells isolated from PBMCs. The sequence derives from a human donor in good health. CDR3 amino acids: CASSSVGGEQFF. CDR3 DNA: TGTGCCAGTAGTAGCGTCGGGGGGGAGCAGTTCTTC. The whole variable domain, remainder taken from reference TRBV19 and TRBJ2-1, is DGGITQSPKYLFRKEGQNVTLSCEQNLNHDAMYWYRQDPGQGLRLIYYSQIVNDFQKGDIAEGYSVSREKKESFPLTVTSAQKNPTAFYLCASSSVGGEQFFGPGTRLTVL.